These 6 T cell receptor beta chains originate from one sample sequenced in a study of blood T cells in healthy people across ages. A J-beta primer mix and a sample-barcoded 5' primer were used in a second PCR of about 7 to 11 cycles. TCRdb reprocessed the 5' RACE reads via MiXCR and lists one record per CDR3 protein. The data show more than 1,000,000 distinct CDR3 sequences, around 27% seen once. The sample was also linked to a second study, of T cells of mothers and their children.

Material for sequencing was blood. These receptors were obtained from a girl aged 2 to 9 in good health.

V usage is TRBV7-9 and J usage is TRBJ2-7, with a weak D call TRBD1 (5 bases). The CDR3 extends over 14 amino acids. Germline V gives CDR1 SEHNR, CDR2 FQNEAQ (reference sequence). V lost 5 bases, J lost 2 bases, and 13 bases lay in between. The CDR3 sequence: CASSPRGQTYEQYF. CDR3 DNA: TGTGCCAGCAGCCCAAGGGGCCAGACCTACGAGCAGTACTTC.

This clonotype was counted a few times. The chain combines TRBV11-2 with TRBJ2-1; no clear D. V lost 2 bases to trimming and J lost 8 bases, with 7 bases between them. This CDR3 region has 12 residues. Germline-derived CDR1 and CDR2 are SGHAT and FQNNGV. The CDR3 DNA sequence: TGTGCCAGCAGCTTATCGTACCATGAGCAGTTCTTC. This codes for CASSLSYHEQFF.

The gene calls are TRBV12-3 or TRBV12-4 and TRBJ2-1; D is perhaps TRBD2 (6 bases). Trimming removed 3 bases from V and 5 bases from J, with 14 bases in between. The CDR3 is 15 residues long. Here the CDR3 reads CASSLVAAGNNEQFF. The CDR3 bases are TGTGCCAGCAGTTTGGTAGCGGCTGGAAACAATGAGCAGTTCTTC.

The chain uses TRBV29-1 and TRBJ2-1; D may be TRBD1 (5 bases). Deletions cut 8 bases from V and 1 base from J, with 12 bases between. The CDR3 runs 13 residues. Per the germline V gene, CDR1 is SQVTM and CDR2 is ANQGSEA. This CDR3 is CSLSTVSYNEQFF. As DNA, the CDR3 is TGCAGCTTGTCGACAGTTTCCTACAATGAGCAGTTCTTC.

The rearrangement uses TRBV12-3 or TRBV12-4 and TRBJ2-5; 9 bases fit TRBD2. V dropped 2 bases and J dropped 11; count of bases not matched to a gene: 9. This CDR3 has 14 residues. The CDR3, as DNA: TGTGCCAGCAGTTTAATAGCGGGAGTAGAAGAGCAGTACTTC. It encodes CASSLIAGVEEQYF.

This chain joins TRBV13 and TRBJ2-1; the D is unclear. V gave up 5 bases and J gave up 0 bases, with 14 bases separating them. CDR1 is PRHDT and CDR2 is FYEKMQ in the germline V gene (reference sequence). This CDR3 is 16 amino acids long. CDR3 region: CASSERLTLSYNEQFF. CDR3 coding DNA: TGTGCCAGCAGCGAACGACTTACTCTCTCCTACAATGAGCAGTTCTTC.